Listed here are 8 T cell receptor beta chains from one sample, sequenced in a study of blood T cell repertoires in COVID-19. Profiling relied on immunoSEQ multiplex PCR, and the TCRdb table lists in-frame clones only, not all of them. This sample has roughly 160,000 clones, with approximately 80% found just once. Sequencing was done on a sample of PBMCs or T cells enriched from blood (not recorded which). The receptors stem from a man aged 45-65 years who had recovered from COVID-19.

The chain employs TRBV7-2 and TRBJ1-5, with a possible D match to TRBD1 (6 bases). The germline V and J ends were trimmed by 5 bases and 1 base, with 12 bases remaining between them. The CDR3 loop spans 15 amino acids. The germline CDR1 and CDR2 sequences are SGHTA and FQGNSA. The CDR3 DNA reads TGTGCCAGCAGCCCGAGGGGGGGAAGCAATCAGCCCCAGCATTTT. Encoded protein: CASSPRGGSNQPQHF. Using reference TRBV7-2 and TRBJ1-5 for the parts outside the CDR3, the full variable domain is GAGVSQSPSNKVTEKGKDVELRCDPISGHTALYWYRQSLGQGLEFLIYFQGNSAPDKSGLPSDRFSAERTGGSVSTLTIQRTQQEDSAVYLCASSPRGGSNQPQHFGDGTRLSIL.

This sequence joins TRBV18 and TRBJ1-5, with TRBD1 matching 9 bases. The V gene end was trimmed by 3 bases and the J gene end by 2 bases; junction bases not matched to a gene: 8. The CDR3 is 17 residues long. Germline assignment: CDR1 KGHSH and CDR2 LQKENI. The CDR3 loop reads CASSPGTGNWGNQPQHF. Here the CDR3 DNA reads TGTGCCAGCTCACCTGGGACAGGGAATTGGGGCAATCAGCCCCAGCATTTT.

In this sample, this clone turned up many times. This rearrangement joins TRBV27 to TRBJ2-2, with unresolved D. The ends were cut back, 9 bases at V and 0 bases at J, with 5 bases in the middle. The CDR3 totals 12 residues. Germline V CDR1 and CDR2: MNHEY, SMNVEV (reference sequence). The CDR3 bases are TGTGCCAGTACAGCGAACACCGGGGAGCTGTTTTTT. Protein: CASTANTGELFF.

This clone came up a few times. CDR3 sequence (DNA): TGTGCCAGCAGCTTAAACTACAGGGAAGTCGACTATGGCTACACCTTC. Protein sequence: CASSLNYREVDYGYTF. This chain joins TRBV7-9 and TRBJ1-2; possibly TRBD1 for D (6 bases). The CDR3 has 16 amino acids. CDR1 and CDR2 from the germline V gene are SEHNR and FQNEAQ (reference sequence). Deletions cut 2 bases from V and 3 bases from J, with 16 bases between.

J is TRBJ2-3 and V is TRBV15, with 8 bases aligning to TRBD2. Germline CDR1 reads LNHNV; CDR2 reads YYDKDF (reference sequence). V was clipped by 5 bases and J by 4 bases; unmatched bases: 5. CDR3 size: 14 residues. In DNA, the CDR3 is TGTGCCACCAGCGTATCACTAGCGGCAGATACGCAGTATTTT. Its translation is CATSVSLAADTQYF.

The chain is built from TRBV12-3 or TRBV12-4 and TRBJ1-3; D remains ambiguous. The CDR3 has 13 amino acids. Trimming removed 3 bases from V and 6 bases from J, with 9 bases in between. DNA for the CDR3: TGTGCCAGCAGTTTCCGGTCCGAAAACACCATATATTTT. Translation: CASSFRSENTIYF.

V gene TRBV21-1 combines with J gene TRBJ2-7; TRBD2, the table's D call, was not compared with the DNA. TRBV21-1 constitutes a pseudogene. The length of the CDR3 is 15 residues. The CDR3 spells CASRGRQGGKYEQYF. In nucleotides, the CDR3 is TGTGCCAGCAGGGGTAGGCAGGGAGGGAAATACGAGCAGTACTTC.

The chain has TRBV5-1 and TRBJ1-2; TRBD1 agrees at 11 bases. Germline V lookup: CDR1 SGHRS, CDR2 YFSETQ. V gave up 0 bases and J gave up 2 bases; unmatched junction bases: 3. This CDR3 has 16 residues. The DNA for the CDR3 is TGCGCCAGCAGCTTGGACGGACAGGGGGCAAACTATGGCTACACCTTC. Encoded protein: CASSLDGQGANYGYTF.